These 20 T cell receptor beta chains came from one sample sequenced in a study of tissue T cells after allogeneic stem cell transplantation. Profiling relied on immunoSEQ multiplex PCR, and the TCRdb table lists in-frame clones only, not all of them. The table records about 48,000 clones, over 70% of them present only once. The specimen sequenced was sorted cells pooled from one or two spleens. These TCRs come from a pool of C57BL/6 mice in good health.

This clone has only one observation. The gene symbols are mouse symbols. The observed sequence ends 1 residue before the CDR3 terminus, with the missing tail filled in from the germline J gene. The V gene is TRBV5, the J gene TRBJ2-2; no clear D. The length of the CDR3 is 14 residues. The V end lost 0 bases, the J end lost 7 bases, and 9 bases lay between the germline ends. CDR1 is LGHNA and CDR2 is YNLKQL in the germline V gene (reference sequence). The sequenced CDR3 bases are TGTGCCAGCAGCCAAGAAAAAGGGAACGGGCAGCTCTAC. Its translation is CASSQEKGNGQLY. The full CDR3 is CASSQEKGNGQLYF.

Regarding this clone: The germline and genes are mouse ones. The CDR3 is CASSLGGGADTQYF. Incomplete CDR3 DNA: TGTGCCAGCAGTTTGGGGGGGGGCGCAGACACCCAGTAC. This chain uses TRBV15 with TRBJ2-5; 8 nucleotides match TRBD2. The read gets to within 1 residue of the CDR3 end, and the germline J gene fills in the rest. With 3 bases clipped from V and 5 bases from J, the junction kept 4 bases outside the gene matches. CDR1 is SGHND and CDR2 is FRSKSL in the germline V gene. The CDR3 runs to 14 residues.

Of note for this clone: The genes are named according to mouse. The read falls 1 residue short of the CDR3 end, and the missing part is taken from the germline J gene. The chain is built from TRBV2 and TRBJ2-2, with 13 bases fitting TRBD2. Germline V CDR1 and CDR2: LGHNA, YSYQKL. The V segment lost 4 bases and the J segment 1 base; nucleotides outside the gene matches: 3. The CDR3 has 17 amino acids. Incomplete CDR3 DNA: TGTGCCAGCAGCCTCCGGGACTGGGGGGGAAACACCGGGCAGCTCTAC. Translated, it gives CASSLRDWGGNTGQLY. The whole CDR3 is CASSLRDWGGNTGQLYF.

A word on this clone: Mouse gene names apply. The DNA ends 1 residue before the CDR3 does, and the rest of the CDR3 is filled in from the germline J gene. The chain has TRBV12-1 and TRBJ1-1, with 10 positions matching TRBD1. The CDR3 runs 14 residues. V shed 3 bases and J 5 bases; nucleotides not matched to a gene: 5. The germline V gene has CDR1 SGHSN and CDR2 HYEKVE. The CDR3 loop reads CASSVDRGRTEVFF. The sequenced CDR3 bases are TGTGCCAGCTCTGTCGACAGGGGGCGGACAGAAGTCTTC. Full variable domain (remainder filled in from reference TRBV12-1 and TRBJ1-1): DSGVVQSPRHIIKEKGGRSVLTCIPISGHSNVVWYQQTLGKELKFLIQHYEKVERDKGFLPSRFSVQQFDDYHSEMNMSALELEDSAMYFCASSVDRGRTEVFFGKGTRLTVV.

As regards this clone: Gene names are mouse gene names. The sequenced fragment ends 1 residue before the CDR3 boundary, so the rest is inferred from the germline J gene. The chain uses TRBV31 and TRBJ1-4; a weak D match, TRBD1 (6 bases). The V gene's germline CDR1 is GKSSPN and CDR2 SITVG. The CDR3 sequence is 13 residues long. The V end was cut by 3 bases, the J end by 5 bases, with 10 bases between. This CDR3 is CAWRRDTNERLFF. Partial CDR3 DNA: TGTGCCTGGAGGCGGGACACTAACGAAAGATTATTT.

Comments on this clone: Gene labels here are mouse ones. This CDR3 is CASRRGQGAETLYF. The covered CDR3 bases are TGTGCTAGCAGACGGGGACAGGGTGCAGAAACGCTGTAT. This rearrangement joins TRBV29 to TRBJ2-3; 8 bases fit TRBD1. The CDR3 end lies 1 residue beyond the end of the read and is filled in from the germline J gene. Germline-derived CDR1 and CDR2 are MSHET and SYDVDS. CDR3 length: 14 amino acids. V shed 6 bases and J 1 base; nucleotides not matched to a gene: 3.

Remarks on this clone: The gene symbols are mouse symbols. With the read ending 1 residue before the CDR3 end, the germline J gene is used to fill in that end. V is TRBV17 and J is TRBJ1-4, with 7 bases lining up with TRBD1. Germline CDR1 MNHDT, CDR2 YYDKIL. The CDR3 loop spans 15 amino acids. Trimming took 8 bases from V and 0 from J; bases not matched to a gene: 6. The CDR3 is CASPDRALSNERLFF. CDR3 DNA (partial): TGTGCTAGCCCCGACAGGGCCCTTTCCAACGAAAGATTATTT.

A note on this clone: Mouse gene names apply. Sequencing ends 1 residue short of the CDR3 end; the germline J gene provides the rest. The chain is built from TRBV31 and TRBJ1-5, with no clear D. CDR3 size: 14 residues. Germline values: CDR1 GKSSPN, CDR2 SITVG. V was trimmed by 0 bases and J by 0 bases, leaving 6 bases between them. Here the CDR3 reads CAWSLGNNNQAPLF. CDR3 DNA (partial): TGTGCCTGGAGTCTAGGGAATAACAACCAGGCTCCGCTT.

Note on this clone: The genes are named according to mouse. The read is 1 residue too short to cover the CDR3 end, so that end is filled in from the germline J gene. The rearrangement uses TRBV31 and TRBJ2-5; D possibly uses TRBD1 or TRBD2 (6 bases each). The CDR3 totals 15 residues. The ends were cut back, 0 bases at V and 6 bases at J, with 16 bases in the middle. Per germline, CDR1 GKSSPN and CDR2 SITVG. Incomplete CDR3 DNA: TGTGCCTGGAGTCTAATCCCCCGGGGGCACGACACCCAGTAC. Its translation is CAWSLIPRGHDTQY. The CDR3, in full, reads CAWSLIPRGHDTQYF.

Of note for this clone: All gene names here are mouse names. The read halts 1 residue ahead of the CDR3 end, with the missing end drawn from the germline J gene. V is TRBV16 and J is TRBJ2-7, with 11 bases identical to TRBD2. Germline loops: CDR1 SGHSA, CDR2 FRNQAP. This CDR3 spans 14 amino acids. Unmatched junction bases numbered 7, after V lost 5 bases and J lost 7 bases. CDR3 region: CASSPDWGVGEQYF. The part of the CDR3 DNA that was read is TGTGCAAGCAGCCCGGACTGGGGGGTGGGGGAACAGTAC.

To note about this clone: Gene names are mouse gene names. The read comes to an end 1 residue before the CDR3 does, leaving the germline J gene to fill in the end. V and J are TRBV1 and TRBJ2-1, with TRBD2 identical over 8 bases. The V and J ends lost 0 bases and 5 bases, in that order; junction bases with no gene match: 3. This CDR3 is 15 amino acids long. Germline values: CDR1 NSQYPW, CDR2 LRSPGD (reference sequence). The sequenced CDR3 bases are TGCACCTGCAGTGCAGATCTGGGGGGTAATGCTGAGCAGTTC. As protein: CTCSADLGGNAEQF. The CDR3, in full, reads CTCSADLGGNAEQFF.

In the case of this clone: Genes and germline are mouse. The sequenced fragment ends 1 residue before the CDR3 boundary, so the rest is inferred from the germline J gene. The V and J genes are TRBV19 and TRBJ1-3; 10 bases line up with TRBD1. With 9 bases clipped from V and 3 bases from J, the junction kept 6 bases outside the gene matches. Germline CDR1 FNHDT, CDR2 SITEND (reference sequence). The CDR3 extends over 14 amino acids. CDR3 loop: CAIPGQGNGNTLYF. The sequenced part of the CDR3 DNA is TGTGCCATCCCGGGACAGGGGAATGGAAATACGCTCTAT.

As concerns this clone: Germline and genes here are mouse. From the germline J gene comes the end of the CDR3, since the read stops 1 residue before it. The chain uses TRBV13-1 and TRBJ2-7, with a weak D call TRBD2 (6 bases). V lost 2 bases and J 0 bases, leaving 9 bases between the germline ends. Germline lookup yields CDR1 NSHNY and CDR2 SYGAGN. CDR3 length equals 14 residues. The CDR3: CASSEWGSSYEQYF. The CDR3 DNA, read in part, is TGTGCCAGCAGTGAGTGGGGGAGCTCCTATGAACAGTAC.

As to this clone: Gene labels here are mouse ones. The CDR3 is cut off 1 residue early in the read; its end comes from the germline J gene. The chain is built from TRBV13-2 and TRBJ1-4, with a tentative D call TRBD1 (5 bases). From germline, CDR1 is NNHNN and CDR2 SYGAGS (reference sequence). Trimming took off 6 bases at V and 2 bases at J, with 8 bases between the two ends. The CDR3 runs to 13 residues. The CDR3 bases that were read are TGTGCCAGCGAGGGGTGGTCCAACGAAAGATTATTT. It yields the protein CASEGWSNERLF. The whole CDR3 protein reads CASEGWSNERLFF.

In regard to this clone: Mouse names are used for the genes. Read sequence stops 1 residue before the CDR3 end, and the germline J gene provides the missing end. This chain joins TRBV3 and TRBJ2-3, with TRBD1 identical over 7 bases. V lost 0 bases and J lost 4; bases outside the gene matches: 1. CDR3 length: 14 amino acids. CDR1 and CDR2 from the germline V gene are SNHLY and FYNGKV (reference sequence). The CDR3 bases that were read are TGTGCCAGCAGCTTAGCACAGGGGACAGAAACGCTGTAT. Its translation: CASSLAQGTETLY. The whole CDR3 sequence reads CASSLAQGTETLYF.

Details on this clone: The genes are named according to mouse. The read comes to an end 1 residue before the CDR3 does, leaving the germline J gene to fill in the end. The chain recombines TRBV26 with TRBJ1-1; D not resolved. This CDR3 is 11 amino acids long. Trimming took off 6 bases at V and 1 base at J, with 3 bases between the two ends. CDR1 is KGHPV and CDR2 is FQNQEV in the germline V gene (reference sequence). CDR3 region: CASRGNTEVFF. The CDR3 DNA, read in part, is TGTGCCAGCAGGGGAAACACAGAAGTCTTC.

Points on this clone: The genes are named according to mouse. This CDR3 reads CASRKGGALAETLYF. The CDR3 DNA, read in part, is TGTGCCAGCAGGAAGGGGGGGGCGCTTGCAGAAACGCTGTAT. The rearrangement links TRBV15 to TRBJ2-3; the match to TRBD2 covers 8 bases. Coverage ceases 1 residue before the CDR3 finishes, and the germline J gene fills in the end. The CDR3 contains 15 residues. CDR1 SGHND and CDR2 FRSKSL come from the germline V gene. V gave up 6 bases and J gave up 2 bases; unmatched junction bases: 7. Variable domain in full (rest from reference TRBV15 and TRBJ2-3): DAGVTQTPRHEVAEKGQTIILKCEPVSGHNDLFWYRQTKIQGLELLSYFRSKSLMEDGGAFKDRFKAEMLNSSFSTLKIQPTEPKDSAVYLCASRKGGALAETLYFGSGTRLTVL.

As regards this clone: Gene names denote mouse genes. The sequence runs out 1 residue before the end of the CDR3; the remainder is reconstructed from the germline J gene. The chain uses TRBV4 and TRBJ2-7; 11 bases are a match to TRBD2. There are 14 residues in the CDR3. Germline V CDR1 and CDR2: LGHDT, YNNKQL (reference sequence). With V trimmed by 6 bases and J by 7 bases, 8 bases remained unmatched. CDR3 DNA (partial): TGTGCCAGCAGGCCACTGGGGGGGCTGGGCGAACAGTAC. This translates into CASRPLGGLGEQY. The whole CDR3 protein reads CASRPLGGLGEQYF.

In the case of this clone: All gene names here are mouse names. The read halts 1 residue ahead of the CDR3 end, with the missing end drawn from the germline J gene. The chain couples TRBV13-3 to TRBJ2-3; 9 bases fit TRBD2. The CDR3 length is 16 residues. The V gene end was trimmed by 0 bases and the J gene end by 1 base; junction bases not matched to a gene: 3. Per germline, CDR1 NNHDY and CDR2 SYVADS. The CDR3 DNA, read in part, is TGTGCCAGCAGTGATGCTGGGGGGGAGGGTGCAGAAACGCTGTAT. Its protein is CASSDAGGEGAETLY. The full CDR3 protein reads CASSDAGGEGAETLYF.

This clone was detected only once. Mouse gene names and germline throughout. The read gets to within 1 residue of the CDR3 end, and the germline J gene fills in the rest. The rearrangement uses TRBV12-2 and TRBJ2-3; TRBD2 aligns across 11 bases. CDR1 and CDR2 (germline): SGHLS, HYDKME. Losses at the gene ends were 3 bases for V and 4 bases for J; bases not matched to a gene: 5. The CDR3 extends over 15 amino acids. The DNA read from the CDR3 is TGTGCCAGCTCTAGGGACTGGGGGAGTTCAGAAACGCTGTAT. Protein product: CASSRDWGSSETLY. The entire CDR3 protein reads CASSRDWGSSETLYF.